Listed here are 12 T cell receptor beta chains from one sample, sequenced in a study of CD8+CD57+ T cells in acquired aplastic anemia. Genomic DNA, serving as template, underwent TCR beta VDJ and CDR3 profiling. MiXCR, run by TCRdb on the reads, gives a single entry per CDR3 protein. The table records about 130,000 distinct CDR3 sequences, 40% to 45% of them present only once. The sample taken for sequencing was sorted CD4+, CD8+, or CD8+CD57+ T cells (not recorded which) from PBMCs. Receptors were obtained from a human donor in good health, serving as a control.

V gene TRBV12-3 or TRBV12-4 combines with J gene TRBJ1-2; 10 nucleotides match TRBD1. Trimming removed 6 bases from V and 4 bases from J; junction bases left unmatched: 8. This CDR3 spans 15 amino acids. The CDR3: CASRESGTGAYGYTF. CDR3 nucleotide sequence: TGTGCCAGCAGGGAATCCGGGACAGGGGCCTATGGCTACACCTTC.

The gene calls are TRBV2 and TRBJ1-2; TRBD1 matches 10 bases. Germline loops: CDR1 SNHLY, CDR2 FYNNEI. This CDR3 has 15 amino acids. With V trimmed by 6 bases and J by 3 bases, 7 bases remained unmatched. The CDR3 DNA sequence: TGTGCCAGCAGGCGACAGGGGGCGCTGGACTATGGCTACACCTTC. Translating gives CASRRQGALDYGYTF.

This clonotype was recorded many times. This chain uses TRBV6-2 or TRBV6-3 with TRBJ2-5, with 7 bases identical to TRBD2. V was clipped by 5 bases and J by 8 bases; unmatched bases: 5. Looked up from germline, CDR1 is MNHEY and CDR2 is SVGEGT. The CDR3 has 12 amino acids. The CDR3 loop reads CASSRLAETQYF. The CDR3 DNA follows: TGTGCCAGCAGTCGACTAGCCGAAACCCAGTACTTC.

The rearrangement joins TRBV10-3 to TRBJ2-5; D unclear. V was pared by 2 bases and J by 5 bases, with 9 bases between. Germline V gives CDR1 ENHRY, CDR2 SYGVKD. The CDR3 runs 13 residues. The CDR3 coding sequence is TGTGCCATCAGTGAGACTGGGGTCGAGACCCAGTACTTC. It codes for CAISETGVETQYF.

This clonotype was recorded many times. The chain is built from TRBV20-1 and TRBJ1-6, with D possibly TRBD1 on 6 matching bases. The V gene lost 6 bases and the J gene lost 10 bases, with 19 bases spanning the gap. The CDR3 is 14 residues long. Germline CDR1 and CDR2: DFQATT and SNEGSKA (reference sequence). The chain's CDR3 is CSAPQTGSQSPLHF. CDR3 nucleotides: TGCAGTGCCCCCCAGACAGGATCTCAATCACCCCTCCACTTT.

This clonotype was counted ten times or more. The rearrangement joins TRBV5-1 to TRBJ1-1; D might be TRBD1 (6 bases). Germline CDR1 reads SGHRS; CDR2 reads YFSETQ. The V and J ends lost 4 bases and 1 base respectively, with 14 bases between them. The length of the CDR3 is 15 residues. CDR3 nucleotides: TGCGCCAGCAGCGGGGGCCCTCAGGGGAACACTGAAGCTTTCTTT. The encoded protein is CASSGGPQGNTEAFF.

This clonotype was seen repeatedly, ten times or more. The chain has TRBV10-3 and TRBJ1-6; 7 nucleotides align to TRBD1. Germline CDR1 reads ENHRY; CDR2 reads SYGVKD. CDR3 size: 14 residues. The junction had 18 bases not matched to a gene; V was cut back by 11 bases and J by 14 bases. In nucleotides, the CDR3 is TGTGCCTCCCACGACGGGACAGCCGAGGGGACCCTCCACTTT. This gives the protein CASHDGTAEGTLHF.

The table lists this clonotype with many counts. The chain couples TRBV20-1 to TRBJ2-7; D unclear. The CDR3 sequence is 17 residues long. Germline CDR1 and CDR2: DFQATT and SNEGSKA (reference sequence). The ends were cut back, 2 bases at V and 2 bases at J, with 22 bases in the middle. The CDR3 loop reads CSARTVGRTWAAYEQYF. The CDR3 coding sequence is TGCAGTGCTAGAACGGTTGGTAGGACGTGGGCCGCCTACGAGCAGTACTTC.

The table lists this clonotype with many counts. The V call is TRBV9, the J call TRBJ1-5; D remains unclear. Germline CDR1 SGDLS, CDR2 YYNGEE. This CDR3 spans 15 amino acids. Trimming pared 3 bases from V and 0 bases from J, leaving 10 bases between. The CDR3, as DNA: TGTGCCAGCAGCGATAACCTTCATAGCAATCAGCCCCAGCATTTT. Translated: CASSDNLHSNQPQHF.

This clonotype was observed many times. The chain joins TRBV14 to TRBJ2-6, with no clear D. The V and J ends lost 1 base and 3 bases respectively, with 1 base between them. Germline V gene lookup returns CDR1 SGHDN and CDR2 FVKESK. There are 13 residues in the CDR3. DNA of the CDR3: TGTGCCAGCAGCCAAGGTGGGGCCAACGTCCTGACTTTC. It encodes CASSQGGANVLTF. The full variable domain, rest sourced from reference TRBV14 and TRBJ2-6, is EAGVTQFPSHSVIEKGQTVTLRCDPISGHDNLYWYRRVMGKEIKFLLHFVKESKQDESGMPNNRFLAERTGGTYSTLKVQPAELEDSGVYFCASSQGGANVLTFGAGSRLTVL.

This clonotype appeared a few times. CDR3 loop: CAIRRTRRETQYF. In DNA form, the CDR3 reads TGTGCCATCAGACGGACTAGAAGAGAGACCCAGTACTTC. The gene calls are TRBV10-3 and TRBJ2-5; 7 nucleotides align to TRBD2. The CDR3 loop spans 13 amino acids. V trimming: 6 bases; J trimming: 4 bases; junction bases outside the gene matches: 5. Germline CDR1 reads ENHRY; CDR2 reads SYGVKD.

This clonotype occurred a few times. This chain uses TRBV29-1 with TRBJ2-3; TRBD2 agrees at 7 bases. The V and J ends lost 3 bases and 2 bases, in that order; junction bases with no gene match: 14. The germline V gene encodes CDR1 SQVTM and CDR2 ANQGSEA. This CDR3 region has 17 residues. The CDR3 region is CSVEGLAASGNTDTQYF. The CDR3 DNA follows: TGCAGCGTTGAGGGGCTAGCGGCTAGCGGAAACACAGATACGCAGTATTTT.